This record covers a single T cell receptor beta chain. What it binds is unknown. The CDR3 totals 15 residues. Germline assignment: CDR1 LGHNA and CDR2 YNFKEQ. V lost 0 bases and J lost 6; bases outside the gene matches: 7. This entry belongs to a study of pediatric ulcerative colitis. Study-wide findings and caveats: Blood-rectal clonal overlap within each person was significantly higher in ulcerative colitis patients than controls.

Assay: immunoSEQ multiplex PCR; the TCRdb copy retains only in-frame clones and omits some. The sample contains 50,000 to 65,000 clones, approximately 87% of which appear only once. No immunosuppressive drugs were given to ulcerative colitis patients before diagnostic colonoscopy. Sequences were obtained from blood. V and J are TRBV4-2 and TRBJ2-7; 8 bases are shared with TRBD2. The TCR was taken from a boy between 5 and 17 years old with severe ulcerative colitis. The CDR3 is CASSQDSSGKLEQYF. The CDR3 DNA sequence: TGTGCCAGCAGCCAAGATAGTAGCGGGAAGCTCGAGCAGTACTTC.